One sample yielded the 16 T cell receptor beta chains listed below, sequenced in a study of early T cells in non-severe SARS-CoV-2 infection. MiXCR, run by TCRdb on the 5' RACE reads, gives a single entry per CDR3 protein. Of about 92,000 distinct CDR3 sequences in the sample, 11% to 15% were seen once. Sequenced input: whole blood. Receptors were obtained from an adult who was a healthcare worker with PCR-confirmed SARS-CoV-2 infection or an uninfected control (not recorded which).

This rearrangement joins TRBV5-5 to TRBJ2-3; D tentatively fits TRBD1 or TRBD2 (5 bases each). Germline assignment: CDR1 SGHKS and CDR2 YYEKEE (reference sequence). V dropped 0 bases and J dropped 2 bases, with 13 bases sitting between them. CDR3 length: 16 amino acids. The CDR3 DNA sequence: TGTGCCAGCAGCTTGGGGGACCTCGGACACACAGATACGCAGTATTTT. Residues: CASSLGDLGHTDTQYF.

This clonotype was counted a few times. The chain joins TRBV6-2 or TRBV6-3 to TRBJ1-1, with no clear D. The V gene lost 6 bases and the J gene lost 5 bases, with 7 bases spanning the gap. This CDR3 spans 11 amino acids. Germline loops: CDR1 MNHEY, CDR2 SVGEGT. CDR3 in DNA: TGTGCCAGCAGGTGGAAAACTGAAGCTTTCTTT. Translation gives CASRWKTEAFF.

V gene TRBV6-6 combines with J gene TRBJ1-6; 10 bases line up with TRBD1. Germline V gene lookup returns CDR1 MNHNY and CDR2 SVGAGI (reference sequence). There are 15 residues in the CDR3. J was trimmed by 10 bases and V by 5 bases; bases with no gene match: 8. This CDR3 reads CASSGRDRGRSPLHF. In DNA form, the CDR3 reads TGTGCCAGCAGTGGCCGGGACAGGGGTAGATCACCCCTCCACTTT.

This clonotype was counted a few times. This sequence joins TRBV6-5 and TRBJ1-5, with a weak D call TRBD1 (5 bases). Trimming cost V 0 bases and J 5 bases, with 14 bases left between them. The CDR3 sequence is 16 residues long. From germline, CDR1 is MNHEY and CDR2 SVGAGI. In DNA, the CDR3 is TGTGCCAGCAGTTACTCGAGGCAGGGAGGGGATCAGCCCCAGCATTTT. As protein: CASSYSRQGGDQPQHF.

This clonotype appeared many times. The rearrangement joins TRBV6-4 to TRBJ1-1, with D perhaps matching TRBD1 (6 bases). The germline V gene encodes CDR1 MRHNA and CDR2 SNTAGT. With 0 bases removed from V and 14 bases from J, the gap between germline ends came to 19 bases. The CDR3 is 14 residues long. Written as DNA, the CDR3 is TGTGCCAGCAGTGACTCGTTGCTTACGGGGGCGGCGTTCTTT. Its protein product is CASSDSLLTGAAFF.

This chain uses TRBV12-3 or TRBV12-4 with TRBJ2-5; either TRBD1 or TRBD2 may fit D (5 bases each). The CDR3 consists of 13 residues. The V gene lost 6 bases and the J gene lost 6 bases, with 14 bases spanning the gap. The CDR3, as DNA: TGTGCCAGCAGCCCCGGGACCACTCAGACCCAGTACTTC. It yields the protein CASSPGTTQTQYF.

This clonotype was observed many times. The chain recombines TRBV7-9 with TRBJ2-3, with 10 nucleotides matching TRBD2. CDR1 is SEHNR and CDR2 is FQNEAQ in the germline V gene (reference sequence). Trimming took 5 bases from V and 4 from J; bases not matched to a gene: 3. The CDR3 has 14 residues. This CDR3 reads CASSPGTSADTQYF. CDR3 in DNA: TGTGCCAGCAGCCCGGGGACTAGCGCAGATACGCAGTATTTT.

This chain links TRBV19 with TRBJ2-5; no clear D. V was trimmed by 3 bases and J by 1 base, leaving 6 bases between them. Germline V gene lookup returns CDR1 LNHDA and CDR2 SQIVND (reference sequence). The CDR3 spans 13 residues. The CDR3 nucleotides read TGTGCCAGTAGTATGGCCCTCCAAGAGACCCAGTACTTC. This translates into CASSMALQETQYF.

The rearrangement links TRBV9 to TRBJ2-3; 8 positions match TRBD2. The CDR3 is 15 residues long. Germline trimming cut 4 bases from V and 6 bases from J; bases unmatched to any gene: 10. Per the germline V gene, CDR1 is SGDLS and CDR2 is YYNGEE. The CDR3, as DNA: TGTGCCAGCAGCCCTCACGGGGGGGCCGGGGATACGCAGTATTTT. It codes for CASSPHGGAGDTQYF.

This clonotype was counted only a few times. V usage is TRBV7-9 and J usage is TRBJ1-2; D possibly corresponds to TRBD1 (5 bases). The V end lost 2 bases, the J end lost 7 bases, and 14 bases lay between the germline ends. The CDR3 covers 14 residues. Germline values: CDR1 SEHNR, CDR2 FQNEAQ (reference sequence). This CDR3 reads CASSLPRGPPGYTF. CDR3 nucleotide sequence: TGTGCCAGCAGCTTACCAAGGGGTCCGCCTGGCTACACCTTC.

V and J are TRBV11-2 and TRBJ1-3, with D possibly being TRBD1 (5 bases). This CDR3 contains 14 residues. The ends were cut back, 5 bases at V and 6 bases at J, with 14 bases in the middle. From germline, CDR1 is SGHAT and CDR2 FQNNGV. CDR3 residues: CASSLQGVPNTIYF. For the CDR3, the DNA is TGTGCCAGCAGCCTCCAGGGAGTGCCAAACACCATATATTTT.

The sample holds many counts of this clonotype. This CDR3 is CSVLLYRVDEQYF. CDR3 coding DNA: TGCAGCGTTCTTCTTTACAGGGTTGACGAGCAGTACTTC. This chain joins TRBV29-1 and TRBJ2-7; D may be TRBD1 (6 bases). Between the trimmed V and J ends, which lost 5 bases and 5 bases, there was a span of 16 bases. CDR3 length equals 13 residues. Germline values: CDR1 SQVTM, CDR2 ANQGSEA.

In its sample, this clonotype was seen a few times. The chain links TRBV6-5 to TRBJ2-5, with D perhaps matching TRBD1 (5 bases). The germline CDR1 and CDR2 sequences are MNHEY and SVGAGI. This CDR3 is built from 16 residues. Trimming pared 4 bases from V and 5 bases from J, leaving 20 bases between. Here the CDR3 reads CASSFAPGVTEETQYF. The CDR3, as DNA: TGTGCCAGCAGTTTCGCTCCGGGCGTGACAGAGGAGACCCAGTACTTC.

This clonotype showed up many times. This chain joins TRBV7-9 and TRBJ1-6; D is ambiguous. Trimming removed 4 bases from V and 6 bases from J, with 10 bases in between. From germline, CDR1 is SEHNR and CDR2 FQNEAQ (reference sequence). The CDR3 contains 14 residues. The CDR3 reads CASSSTEPNSPLHF. For the CDR3, the DNA is TGTGCCAGCAGCTCCACAGAACCTAATTCACCCCTCCACTTT.

The genes are TRBV11-2 and TRBJ1-2; D remains ambiguous. Trimming removed 0 bases at V and 4 bases at J, with 6 bases between. The CDR3 is made up of 13 amino acids. Germline CDR1 SGHAT, CDR2 FQNNGV. CDR3 sequence: CASSLDILYGYTF. The CDR3, as DNA: TGTGCCAGCAGCTTAGACATACTCTATGGCTACACCTTC.

This clonotype was counted only a few times. The rearrangement joins TRBV3-2 to TRBJ2-3. TRBV3-2 counts as a pseudogene. The CDR3 has 16 amino acids. Here the CDR3 reads CASSQVSFDFHFTQYF. The CDR3 nucleotides read TGTGCCAGCAGCCAAGTTTCCTTCGACTTTCACTTTACGCAGTATTTT.